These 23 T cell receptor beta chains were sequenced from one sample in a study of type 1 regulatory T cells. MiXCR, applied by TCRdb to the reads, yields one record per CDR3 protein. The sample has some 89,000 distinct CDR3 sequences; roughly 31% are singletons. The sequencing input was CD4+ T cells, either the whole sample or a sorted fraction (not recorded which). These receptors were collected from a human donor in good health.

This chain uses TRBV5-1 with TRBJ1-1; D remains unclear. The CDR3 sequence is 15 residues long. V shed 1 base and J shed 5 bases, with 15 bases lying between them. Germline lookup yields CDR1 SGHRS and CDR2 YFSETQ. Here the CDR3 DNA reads TGCGCCAGCAGCTTGACCGAGGGAGCGTTGACTGAAGCTTTCTTT. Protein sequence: CASSLTEGALTEAFF.

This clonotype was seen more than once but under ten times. The CDR3 sequence is CASSQNPTGAYEQYF. The CDR3 nucleotides read TGTGCCAGCAGCCAGAACCCGACAGGGGCCTACGAGCAGTACTTC. This chain links TRBV3-1 with TRBJ2-7; 8 bases map to TRBD1. CDR3 length equals 15 residues. The germline CDR1 and CDR2 sequences are LGHDT and YNNKEL (reference sequence). With 3 bases clipped from V and 2 bases from J, the junction kept 6 bases outside the gene matches.

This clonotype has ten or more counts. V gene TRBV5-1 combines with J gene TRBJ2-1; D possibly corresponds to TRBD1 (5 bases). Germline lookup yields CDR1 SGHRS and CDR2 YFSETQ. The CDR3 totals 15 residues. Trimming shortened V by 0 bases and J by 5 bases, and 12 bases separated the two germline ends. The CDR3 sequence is CASSLVVRDNNEQFF. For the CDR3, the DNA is TGCGCCAGCAGCTTGGTTGTCAGGGATAACAATGAGCAGTTCTTC.

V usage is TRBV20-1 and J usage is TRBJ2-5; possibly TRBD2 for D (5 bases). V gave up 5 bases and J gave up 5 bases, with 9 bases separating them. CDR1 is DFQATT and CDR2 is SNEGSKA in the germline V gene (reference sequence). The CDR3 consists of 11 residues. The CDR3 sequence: CSAHGKETQYF. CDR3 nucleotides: TGCAGTGCTCACGGGAAGGAGACCCAGTACTTC.

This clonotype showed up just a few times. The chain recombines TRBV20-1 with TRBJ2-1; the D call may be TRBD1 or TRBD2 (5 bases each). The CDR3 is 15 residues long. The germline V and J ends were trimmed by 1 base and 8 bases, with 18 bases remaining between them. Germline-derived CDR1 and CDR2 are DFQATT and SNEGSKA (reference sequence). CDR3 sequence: CSARVGERGTDEQFF. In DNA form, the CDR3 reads TGCAGTGCTAGAGTGGGGGAGAGGGGTACCGATGAGCAGTTCTTC.

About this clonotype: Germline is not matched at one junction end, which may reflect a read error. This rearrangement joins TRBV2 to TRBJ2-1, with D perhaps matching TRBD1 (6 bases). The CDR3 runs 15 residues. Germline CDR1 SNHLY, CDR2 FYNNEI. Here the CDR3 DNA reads TGTGCCAGCAGTCCGGGAAGGGGGTCCTACATTGAGCAGTTCTTC. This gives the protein CASSPGRGSYIEQFF.

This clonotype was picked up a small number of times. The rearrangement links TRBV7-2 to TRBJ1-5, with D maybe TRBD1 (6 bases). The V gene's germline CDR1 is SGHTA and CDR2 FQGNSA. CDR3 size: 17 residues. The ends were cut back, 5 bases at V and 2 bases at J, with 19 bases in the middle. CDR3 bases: TGTGCCAGCAGCAACCTAGTGGGGGCGCAGGGCAATCAGCCCCAGCATTTT. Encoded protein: CASSNLVGAQGNQPQHF.

The DNA of the CDR3 is TGCGCCAGCAGCTTGACTGGGTTACCTGAAGCTTTCTTT. Amino acids: CASSLTGLPEAFF. V usage is TRBV5-1 and J usage is TRBJ1-1; no clear D gene. Germline V gene sequence: CDR1 SGHRS, CDR2 YFSETQ. V was cut by 1 base and J by 6 bases, with 10 bases left in between. The CDR3 covers 13 residues.

The CDR3 nucleotides are TGCAGTGCTCCCGGAACAGGGGACGAGCAGTACTTC. This translates into CSAPGTGDEQYF. The genes are TRBV20-1 and TRBJ2-7; 7 bases are shared with TRBD1. J was trimmed by 5 bases and V by 5 bases; bases with no gene match: 6. This CDR3 is built from 12 residues. CDR1 and CDR2 from the germline V gene are DFQATT and SNEGSKA (reference sequence).

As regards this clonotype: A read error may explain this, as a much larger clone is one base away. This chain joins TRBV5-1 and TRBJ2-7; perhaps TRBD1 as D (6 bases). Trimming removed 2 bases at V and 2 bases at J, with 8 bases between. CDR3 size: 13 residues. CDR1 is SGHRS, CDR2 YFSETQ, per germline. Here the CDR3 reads CASSFGQTYEQYF. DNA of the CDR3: TGCGCCAGCAGCTTCGGACAGACCTACGAGCAGTACTTC. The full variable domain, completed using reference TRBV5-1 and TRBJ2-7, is KAGVTQTPRYLIKTRGQQVTLSCSPISGHRSVSWYQQTPGQGLQFLFEYFSETQRNKGNFPGRFSGRQFSNSRSEMNVSTLELGDSALYLCASSFGQTYEQYFGPGTRLTVT.

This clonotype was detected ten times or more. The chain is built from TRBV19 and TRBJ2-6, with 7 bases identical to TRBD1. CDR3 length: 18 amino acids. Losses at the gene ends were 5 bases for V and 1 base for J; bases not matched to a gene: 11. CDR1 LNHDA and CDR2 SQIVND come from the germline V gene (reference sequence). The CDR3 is CASSRPGQTVSGANVLTF. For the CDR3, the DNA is TGTGCCAGTAGTCGCCCGGGACAGACCGTTTCTGGGGCCAACGTCCTGACTTTC.

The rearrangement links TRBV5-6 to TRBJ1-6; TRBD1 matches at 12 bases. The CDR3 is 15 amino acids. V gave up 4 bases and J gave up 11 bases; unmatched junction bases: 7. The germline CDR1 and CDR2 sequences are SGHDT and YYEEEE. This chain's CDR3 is CASSLVGQGATPLHF. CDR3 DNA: TGTGCCAGCAGCCTGGTGGGACAGGGGGCAACACCCCTCCACTTT.

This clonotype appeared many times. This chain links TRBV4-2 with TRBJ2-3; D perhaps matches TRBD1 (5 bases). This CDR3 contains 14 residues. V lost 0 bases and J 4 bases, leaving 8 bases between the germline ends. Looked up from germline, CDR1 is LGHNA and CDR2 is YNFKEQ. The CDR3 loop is CASSQDQGPDTQYF. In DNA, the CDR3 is TGTGCCAGCAGCCAAGACCAGGGTCCAGATACGCAGTATTTT.

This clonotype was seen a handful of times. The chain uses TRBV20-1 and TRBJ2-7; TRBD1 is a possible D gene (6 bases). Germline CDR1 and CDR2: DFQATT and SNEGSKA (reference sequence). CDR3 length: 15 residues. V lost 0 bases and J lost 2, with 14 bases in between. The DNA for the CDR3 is TGCAGTGCTAGAGAGCCACAGGGTAGCACCTACGAGCAGTACTTC. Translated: CSAREPQGSTYEQYF.

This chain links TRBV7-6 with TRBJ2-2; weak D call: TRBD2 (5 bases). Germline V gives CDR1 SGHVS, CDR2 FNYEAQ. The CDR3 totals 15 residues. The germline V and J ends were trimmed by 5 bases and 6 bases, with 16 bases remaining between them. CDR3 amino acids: CASSTLVGVAGELFF. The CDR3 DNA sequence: TGTGCCAGCAGCACACTAGTGGGAGTGGCCGGGGAGCTGTTTTTT. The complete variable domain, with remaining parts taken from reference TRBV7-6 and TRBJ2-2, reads GAGVSQSPRYKVTKRGQDVALRCDPISGHVSLYWYRQALGQGPEFLTYFNYEAQQDKSGLPNDRFSAERPEGSISTLTIQRTEQRDSAMYRCASSTLVGVAGELFFGEGSRLTVL.

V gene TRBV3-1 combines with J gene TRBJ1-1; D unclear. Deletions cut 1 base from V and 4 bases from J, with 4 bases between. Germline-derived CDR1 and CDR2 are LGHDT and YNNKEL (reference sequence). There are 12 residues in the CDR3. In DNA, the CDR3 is TGTGCCAGCAGCCAAGTGTCCACTGAAGCTTTCTTT. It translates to CASSQVSTEAFF.

Here the CDR3 reads CASSPGTANEQFF. CDR3 DNA: TGTGCCAGCAGCCCCGGGACGGCCAATGAGCAGTTCTTC. The chain carries TRBV9 and TRBJ2-1; D may match TRBD1 or TRBD2 (5 bases each). CDR3 length: 13 residues. V gave up 4 bases and J gave up 6 bases, with 11 bases separating them. CDR1 is SGDLS and CDR2 is YYNGEE in the germline V gene.

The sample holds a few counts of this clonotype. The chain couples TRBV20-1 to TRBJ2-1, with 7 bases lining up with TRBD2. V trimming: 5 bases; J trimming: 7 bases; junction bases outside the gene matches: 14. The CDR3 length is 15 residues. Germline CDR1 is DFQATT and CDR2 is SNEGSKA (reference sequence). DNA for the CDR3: TGCAGTGCTTCGATCCTAGTGGGGAGGGAGAATGAGCAGTTCTTC. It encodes CSASILVGRENEQFF.

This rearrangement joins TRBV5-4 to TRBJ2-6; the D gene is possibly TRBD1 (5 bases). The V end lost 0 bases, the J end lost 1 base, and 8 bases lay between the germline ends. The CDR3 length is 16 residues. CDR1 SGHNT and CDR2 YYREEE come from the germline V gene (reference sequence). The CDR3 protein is CASSLDAGSGANVLTF. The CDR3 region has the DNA TGTGCCAGCAGCTTGGATGCAGGGTCTGGGGCCAACGTCCTGACTTTC.

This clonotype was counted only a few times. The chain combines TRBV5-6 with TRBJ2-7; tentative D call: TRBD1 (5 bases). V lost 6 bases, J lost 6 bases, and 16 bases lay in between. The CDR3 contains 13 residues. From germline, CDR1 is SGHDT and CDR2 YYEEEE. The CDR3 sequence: CASNGLDKGEQYF. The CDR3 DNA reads TGTGCCAGCAACGGGTTGGACAAGGGCGAGCAGTACTTC. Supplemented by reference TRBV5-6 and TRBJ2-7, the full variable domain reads DAGVTQSPTHLIKTRGQQVTLRCSPKSGHDTVSWYQQALGQGPQFIFQYYEEEERQRGNFPDRFSGHQFPNYSSELNVNALLLGDSALYLCASNGLDKGEQYFGPGTRLTVT.

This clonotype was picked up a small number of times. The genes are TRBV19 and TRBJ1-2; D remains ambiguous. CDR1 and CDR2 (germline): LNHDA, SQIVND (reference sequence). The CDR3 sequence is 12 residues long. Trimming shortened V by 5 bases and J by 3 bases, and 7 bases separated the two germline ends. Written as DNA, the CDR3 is TGTGCCAGTAGTCAAGAGGACTATGGCTACACCTTC. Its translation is CASSQEDYGYTF.

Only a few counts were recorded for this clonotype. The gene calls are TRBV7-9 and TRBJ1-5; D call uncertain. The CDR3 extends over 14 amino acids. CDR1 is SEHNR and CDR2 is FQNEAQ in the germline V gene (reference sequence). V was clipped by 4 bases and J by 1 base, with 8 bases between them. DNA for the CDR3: TGTGCCAGCAGCTCCCTAGGAAGCAATCAGCCCCAGCATTTT. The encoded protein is CASSSLGSNQPQHF.

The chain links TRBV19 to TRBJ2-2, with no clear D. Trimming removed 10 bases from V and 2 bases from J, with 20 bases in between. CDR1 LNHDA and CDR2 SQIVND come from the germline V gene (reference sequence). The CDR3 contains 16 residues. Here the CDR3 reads CATAQEWAANTGELFF. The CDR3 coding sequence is TGTGCCACCGCCCAGGAGTGGGCGGCTAACACCGGGGAGCTGTTTTTT. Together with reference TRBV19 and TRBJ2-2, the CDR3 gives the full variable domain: DGGITQSPKYLFRKEGQNVTLSCEQNLNHDAMYWYRQDPGQGLRLIYYSQIVNDFQKGDIAEGYSVSREKKESFPLTVTSAQKNPTAFYLCATAQEWAANTGELFFGEGSRLTVL.